This T cell receptor beta chain stems from a study of T cell responses to AZD1222 COVID-19 vaccine. This clone was recorded only once. What it recognizes is unknown. Clones were read by immunoSEQ multiplex PCR, and TCRdb kept only the in-frame ones, dropping some. Here the sample spans 180,000 or so clones, around 90% being singletons. From germline, CDR1 is LGHNA and CDR2 YNFKEQ. The CDR3 has 19 amino acids. The J segment lost 3 bases and the V segment lost 1 base, leaving 9 bases of the junction unmatched. The study's findings and limits: Spike regions recognized by vaccine-associated CD4 TCRs spanned the protein, led by 160-218 and 743-854. AZD1222 recipients seropositive at baseline numbered only five to seven.

The genes are TRBV4-2 and TRBJ1-4; 12 nucleotides agree with TRBD1. The receptor's source is an adult who received the AZD1222 COVID-19 vaccine. The specimen comprised peripheral blood, sampled 28 days after the second AZD1222 dose. CDR3 bases: TGTGCCAGCAGCCAAGTGATAGGGGACAGGGGGCTTCCTAATGAAAAACTGTTTTTT. It yields the protein CASSQVIGDRGLPNEKLFF.